A selection of T cell receptor beta chains follows, all from one sample in a study of T cells after yellow fever vaccination. MiXCR, applied by TCRdb to the 5' RACE reads, yields one record per CDR3 protein. Of about 340,000 distinct CDR3 sequences in the sample, about 4% are singletons; the top ten hold 20% to 25%. The specimen comprised PBMCs, sampled 5 days after the yellow fever booster vaccination. The source is a man aged 18 to 29 who received the YFV17D yellow fever vaccine. Both conserved end residues are part of each CDR3. A D gene is named only where the DNA matches it firmly. Rows give clone size only sometimes, using once, few, many, or a class for an expanded clone.

clone_size	v_call	j_call	d_call	cdr3_nt	cdr3_aa
-	TRBV7-8	TRBJ1-1	TRBD1	TGTGCCAGCAGCTTGATAGACAGGGGATCGGGGGCTTTCTTT	CASSLIDRGSGAFF
-	TRBV20-1	TRBJ2-3	TRBD2	TGCAGTGCTAGATCCGGGATTCCGGGACTAGCGGGGGGGAGGGTTGATACGCAGTATTTT	CSARSGIPGLAGGRVDTQYF
many	TRBV7-9	TRBJ2-3	TRBD2	TGTGCCAGCAGCCCCAGCGGGGGGGACGGTACGCAGTATTTT	CASSPSGGDGTQYF
-	TRBV4-3	TRBJ2-1	-	TGCGCCAGCAGCCAAGATTTAAGGGGGGACAATGAGCAGTTCTTC	CASSQDLRGDNEQFF
few	TRBV7-9	TRBJ2-2	TRBD1	TGTGCCAGCAGCTCACCGCTGGACAGGGTGGGCACCGGGGAGCTGTTTTTT	CASSSPLDRVGTGELFF
-	TRBV5-6	TRBJ2-3	-	TGTGCCAGCAGCATCGGGACTGTCATCACAGATACGCAGTATTTT	CASSIGTVITDTQYF
few	TRBV27	TRBJ1-5	-	TGTGCCAGCAATAATCGGGGCCAGCCCCAGCATTTT	CASNNRGQPQHF
-	TRBV5-1	TRBJ2-7	TRBD1	TGCGCCAGCAGCCAGGGACAGACATACGAGCAGTACTTC	CASSQGQTYEQYF
-	TRBV20-1	TRBJ1-1	-	TGCAGTGCTAGAGGCAGTCGGGGCACCACTGAAGCTTTCTTT	CSARGSRGTTEAFF
-	TRBV4-3	TRBJ2-3	TRBD2	TGCGCCAGCAGCTTCTCGACTAGCGGGGGGGCCGGAGATACGCAGTATTTT	CASSFSTSGGAGDTQYF
-	TRBV7-2	TRBJ2-3	-	TGTGCCAGCATCCCCGGACGTTTCACAGATACGCAGTATTTT	CASIPGRFTDTQYF
-	TRBV10-3	TRBJ2-3	TRBD1	TGTGCCATCAAGCCCGGGACAGGCACAGATACGCAGTATTTT	CAIKPGTGTDTQYF
many	TRBV29-1	TRBJ2-7	-	TGCAGCGTTAAGGGTGGGGTCGATGAGTACTTC	CSVKGGVDEYF
many	TRBV7-2	TRBJ2-5	-	TGTGCCAGCAGCCTTCCCGGTCACGCGGGGACCCAGTACTTC	CASSLPGHAGTQYF
-	TRBV7-9	TRBJ1-4	-	TGTGCCAGCAGCTTAAGTTCGGGACTGGGGAATGAAAAACTGTTTTTT	CASSLSSGLGNEKLFF
many	TRBV4-3	TRBJ2-4	-	TGCGCCAGCAGCCCACAAGGGGTAGGGGTAGACTTGTGGGCCAAAAACATTCAGTACTTC	CASSPQGVGVDLWAKNIQYF
few	TRBV5-6	TRBJ2-1	-	TGTGCCAGCAACCGACAGGCCGAGCAGTTCTTC	CASNRQAEQFF
-	TRBV18	TRBJ2-5	TRBD2	TGTGCCAGCTCACCACCGGCTAGCGGCGATAGGGCCCAGTACTTC	CASSPPASGDRAQYF
few	TRBV6-5	TRBJ2-1	-	TGTGCCAGCAGTTACGGGGGGTCGAATGAGCAGTTCTTC	CASSYGGSNEQFF
few	TRBV2	TRBJ1-5	-	TGTGCCAGCAGTGAAAGGGGGGGAAACGATCAGCCCCAGCATTTT	CASSERGGNDQPQHF
-	TRBV18	TRBJ2-2	-	TGTGCCAGCTCACTTTACGGACGGAGGGAGCTGTTTTTT	CASSLYGRRELFF
-	TRBV6-1	TRBJ2-7	-	TGTGCCATCGCGGAAAGGCCGGGGGCTTTGAACGAGCAGTACTTC	CAIAERPGALNEQYF
many	TRBV7-2	TRBJ1-3	TRBD1	TGTGCCAGCAGCTTAGTCCCTCCAGGGGGTACTGGAAACACCATATATTTT	CASSLVPPGGTGNTIYF
many	TRBV7-2	TRBJ1-2	-	TGTGCCAGCAGCTTCGGGACACTAGACTATGGCTACACCTTC	CASSFGTLDYGYTF
few	TRBV4-3	TRBJ2-1	TRBD1	TGCGCCAGCAGCCGCGACAGGGTCTCCTACAATGAGCAGTTCTTC	CASSRDRVSYNEQFF
many	TRBV5-1	TRBJ2-5	TRBD1	TGCGCCAGCAGCGGTGACAGGGGTTGGGGAGAGACCCAGTACTTC	CASSGDRGWGETQYF
many	TRBV5-1	TRBJ2-2	-	TGCGCCAGCAGCTTAGAAGGCACCGGGGAGCTGTTTTTT	CASSLEGTGELFF
-	TRBV5-1	TRBJ2-3	-	TGCGCCAGCAGCTTGTGGATATGGGATACGCAGTATTTT	CASSLWIWDTQYF
few	TRBV13	TRBJ1-2	-	TGTGCCAGCAGTTTTACAGTGTCCTATGGCTACACCTTC	CASSFTVSYGYTF
-	TRBV6-1	TRBJ1-2	TRBD1	TGTGCCAGCAGTCCCCGGACAGGGGCCGACTATGGCTACACCTTC	CASSPRTGADYGYTF
many	TRBV10-3	TRBJ2-5	-	TGTGCCATCAGACCCGTCAGTAGGGAGACCCAGTACTTC	CAIRPVSRETQYF
-	TRBV7-2	TRBJ2-7	-	TGTGCCAGCAGCTTAGACGCTCCGTACGAGCAGTACTTC	CASSLDAPYEQYF
many	TRBV6-6	TRBJ1-5	TRBD1	TGTGCCAGCAGTTCCGGGACAGATTATAGCAATCAGCCCCAGCATTTT	CASSSGTDYSNQPQHF
few	TRBV7-9	TRBJ2-1	-	TGTGCCAGCAGCGCACCAGGGAGCTCCTACAATGAGCAGTTCTTC	CASSAPGSSYNEQFF
many	TRBV18	TRBJ1-2	-	TGTGCCAGCTCACCAGACGCAGTTTATGGCTACACCTTC	CASSPDAVYGYTF
many	TRBV18	TRBJ2-2	-	TGTGCCAGCTCACCATCATCGACAGCGTGGATCGGGGAGCTGTTTTTT	CASSPSSTAWIGELFF
many	TRBV12-3/TRBV12-4	TRBJ2-5	-	TGTGCCAGCAGTTTCTCGGATGGACGGGGAGAGACCCAGTACTTC	CASSFSDGRGETQYF
-	TRBV5-5	TRBJ1-2	-	TGTGCCAGCAGGGATACAGGCGCCGATGGCTACACCTTC	CASRDTGADGYTF
many	TRBV6-2/TRBV6-3	TRBJ2-1	-	TGTGCCAGCAGTTACGCCACTAGATCTGAGCAGTTCTTC	CASSYATRSEQFF
many	TRBV12-3/TRBV12-4	TRBJ2-7	-	TGTGCCAGCAGTTTAGGGGGGTACAGGCAGTCTCACGAGCAGTACTTC	CASSLGGYRQSHEQYF
few	TRBV4-1	TRBJ1-5	-	TGCGCCAGCAGCCAAGTTTCTGTATTGGTTAGCAATCAGCCCCAGCATTTT	CASSQVSVLVSNQPQHF
few	TRBV5-4	TRBJ2-3	TRBD2	TGTGCCAGCGTACCCGGGGGGGCGCGAAGCACAGATACGCAGTATTTT	CASVPGGARSTDTQYF
-	TRBV29-1	TRBJ1-2	TRBD1	TGCAGCGTAAACCTACAGGGGGCACTTGGCTACACCTTC	CSVNLQGALGYTF
-	TRBV12-3/TRBV12-4	TRBJ2-1	TRBD2	TGTGCCAGCAGTTTAGTAGGGCGGGGGAGGAATGAGCAGTTCTTC	CASSLVGRGRNEQFF